Reported below is one T cell receptor beta chain. Other DNA sequences from this sample encode an identical CDR3 as well. Looked up from germline, CDR1 is SGDLS and CDR2 is YYNGEE. CDR3 length: 14 amino acids. Trimming removed 0 bases from V and 5 bases from J; junction bases left unmatched: 1. This specimen comes from a study of technical replicates of blood from a few donors. The table came from immunoSEQ multiplex PCR; TCRdb's copy has only in-frame clones and leaves some out. The sample carries 60,000 to 90,000 clones, 85% to 95% recorded once. V and J are TRBV9 and TRBJ2-2, with 7 nucleotides matching TRBD2. The clonotype originates from a human donor in good health. The sequenced sample consisted of T cells isolated from PBMCs. The CDR3 loop is CASSVGGGTGELFF. CDR3 coding DNA: TGTGCCAGCAGCGTAGGGGGGGGAACCGGGGAGCTGTTTTTT.